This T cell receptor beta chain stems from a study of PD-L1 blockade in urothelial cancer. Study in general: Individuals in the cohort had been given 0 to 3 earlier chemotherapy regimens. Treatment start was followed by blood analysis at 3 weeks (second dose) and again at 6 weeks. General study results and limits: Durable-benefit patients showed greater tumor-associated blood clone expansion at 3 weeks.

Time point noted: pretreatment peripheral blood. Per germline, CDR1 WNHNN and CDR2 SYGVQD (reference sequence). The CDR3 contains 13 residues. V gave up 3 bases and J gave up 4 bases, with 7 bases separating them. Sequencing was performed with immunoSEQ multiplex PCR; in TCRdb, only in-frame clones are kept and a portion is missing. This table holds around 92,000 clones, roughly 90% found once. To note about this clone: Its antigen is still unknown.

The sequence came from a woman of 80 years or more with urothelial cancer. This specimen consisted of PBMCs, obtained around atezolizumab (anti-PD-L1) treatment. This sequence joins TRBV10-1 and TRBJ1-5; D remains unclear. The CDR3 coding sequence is TGCGCCAGCAGTGAAAACATAAATCAGCCCCAGCATTTT. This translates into CASSENINQPQHF.